This T cell receptor beta chain appears in the sequencing data of a study of cytomegalovirus exposure and HLA in healthy donors. Overall study: Genotyping of about 400 donors showed that around 86% belonged to the Caucasian-associated ancestry cluster.

With regard to this clone: Its matching antigen is unknown.

Notes on the study in general: Donor immune exposure was known only as CMV serostatus. Excluded: some indistinguishable V segments such as TRBV6-2 and TRBV6-3.

The study ran its PCR with 60 Vbeta and 13 Jbeta primers. Repertoires were generated with immunoSEQ multiplex PCR, while TCRdb's copy carries only in-frame clones and drops some. This specimen shows around 31,000 clones; the ten leading clones hold less than 6%. Germline loops: CDR1 SNHLY, CDR2 FYNNEI. V gave up 5 bases and J gave up 4 bases, with 11 bases separating them. The CDR3 is 13 amino acids. The sequencing sample was made of PBMCs. The V gene is TRBV2, the J gene TRBJ1-2; the D is unclear. This clonotype originated in a female donor in good health and CMV-seronegative. CDR3 DNA: TGTGCCAGCAGTCCGGCCAGCGTCTATGGCTACACCTTC. The encoded protein is CASSPASVYGYTF.